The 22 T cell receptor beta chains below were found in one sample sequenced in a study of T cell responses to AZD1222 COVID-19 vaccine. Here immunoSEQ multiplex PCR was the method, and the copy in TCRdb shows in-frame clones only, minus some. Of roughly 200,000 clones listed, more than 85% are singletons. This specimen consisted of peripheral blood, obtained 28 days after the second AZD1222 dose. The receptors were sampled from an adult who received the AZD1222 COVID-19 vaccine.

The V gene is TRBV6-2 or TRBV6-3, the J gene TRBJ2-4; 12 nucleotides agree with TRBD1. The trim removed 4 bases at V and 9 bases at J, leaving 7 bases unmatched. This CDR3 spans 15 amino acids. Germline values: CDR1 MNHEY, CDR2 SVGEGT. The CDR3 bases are TGTGCCAGCAGTTCCGGGACAGGGGGCCCGGGCATTCAGTACTTC. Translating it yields CASSSGTGGPGIQYF.

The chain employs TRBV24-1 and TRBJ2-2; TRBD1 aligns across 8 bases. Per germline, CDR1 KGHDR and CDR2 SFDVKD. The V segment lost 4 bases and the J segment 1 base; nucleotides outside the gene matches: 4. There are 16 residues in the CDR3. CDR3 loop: CATSDTGGGNTGELFF. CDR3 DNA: TGTGCCACCAGTGACACAGGGGGAGGGAACACCGGGGAGCTGTTTTTT.

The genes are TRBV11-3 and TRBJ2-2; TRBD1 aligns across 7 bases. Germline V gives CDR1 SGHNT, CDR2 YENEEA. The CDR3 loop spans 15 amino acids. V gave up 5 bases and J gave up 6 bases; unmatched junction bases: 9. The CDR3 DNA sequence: TGTGCCAGCAGCCTGCAGGGGGTCCACGCCGGGGAGCTGTTTTTT. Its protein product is CASSLQGVHAGELFF.

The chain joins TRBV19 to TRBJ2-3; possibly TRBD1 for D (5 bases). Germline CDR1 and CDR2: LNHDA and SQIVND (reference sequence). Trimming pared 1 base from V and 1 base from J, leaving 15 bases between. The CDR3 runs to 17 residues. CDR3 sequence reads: CASSIAPRTPRTDTQYF. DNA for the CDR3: TGTGCCAGTAGTATAGCCCCTCGGACACCCCGCACAGATACGCAGTATTTT.

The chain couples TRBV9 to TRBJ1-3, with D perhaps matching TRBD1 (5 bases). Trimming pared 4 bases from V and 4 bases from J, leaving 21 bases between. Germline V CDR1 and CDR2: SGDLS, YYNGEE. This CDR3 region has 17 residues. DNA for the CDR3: TGTGCCAGCAGCCAAGGGGTGGGCGGACCGTCGGGAAACACCATATATTTT. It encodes CASSQGVGGPSGNTIYF.

CDR3 sequence reads: CASSEGPRNNSPLHF. The CDR3, as DNA: TGTGCCAGCAGTGAAGGACCAAGGAATAATTCACCCCTCCACTTT. The chain links TRBV2 to TRBJ1-6; D remains ambiguous. The CDR3 consists of 15 residues. In germline, CDR1 is SNHLY, CDR2 FYNNEI. Trimming removed 1 base at V and 5 bases at J, with 9 bases between.

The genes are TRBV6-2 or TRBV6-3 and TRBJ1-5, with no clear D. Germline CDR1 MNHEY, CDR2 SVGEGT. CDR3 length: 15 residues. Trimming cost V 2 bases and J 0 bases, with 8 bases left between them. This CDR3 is CASSYARSSNQPQHF. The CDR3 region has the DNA TGTGCCAGCAGTTACGCAAGATCTAGCAATCAGCCCCAGCATTTT.

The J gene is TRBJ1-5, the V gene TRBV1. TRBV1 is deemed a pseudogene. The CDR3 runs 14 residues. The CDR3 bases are TGCACCAGCAGTTTTGGACGGAACAATCAGCCCCAGCATTTT. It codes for CTSSFGRNNQPQHF.

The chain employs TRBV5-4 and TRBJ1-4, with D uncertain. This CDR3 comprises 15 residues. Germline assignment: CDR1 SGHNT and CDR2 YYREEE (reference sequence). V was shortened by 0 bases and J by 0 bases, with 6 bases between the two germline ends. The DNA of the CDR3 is TGTGCCAGCAGCTTGGGTGGGTCAACTAATGAAAAACTGTTTTTT. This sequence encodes CASSLGGSTNEKLFF.

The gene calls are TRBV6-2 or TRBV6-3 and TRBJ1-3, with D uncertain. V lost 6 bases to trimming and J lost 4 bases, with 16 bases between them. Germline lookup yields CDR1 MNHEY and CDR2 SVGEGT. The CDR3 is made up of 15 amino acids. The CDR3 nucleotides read TGTGCCAGCAGCTTTGGTCCGGGGTCCGGAAACACCATATATTTT. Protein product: CASSFGPGSGNTIYF.

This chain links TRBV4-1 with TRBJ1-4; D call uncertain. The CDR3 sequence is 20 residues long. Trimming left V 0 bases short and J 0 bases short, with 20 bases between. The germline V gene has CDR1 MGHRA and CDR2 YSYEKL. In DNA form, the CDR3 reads TGCGCCAGCAGCCAAGAGGGTCGAAAGGCGGTTGGAGCAACTAATGAAAAACTGTTTTTT. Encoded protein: CASSQEGRKAVGATNEKLFF.

The CDR3 loop reads CASSRQGVSGNTIYF. CDR3 coding DNA: TGTGCCAGCAGCCGACAGGGAGTCTCTGGAAACACCATATATTTT. This sequence joins TRBV3-1 (or the pseudogene TRBV3-2) and TRBJ1-3; 7 nucleotides match TRBD1. The CDR3 contains 15 residues. Germline CDR1 reads LGHDT; CDR2 reads YNNKEL (reference sequence). V shed 4 bases and J 0 bases; nucleotides not matched to a gene: 3.

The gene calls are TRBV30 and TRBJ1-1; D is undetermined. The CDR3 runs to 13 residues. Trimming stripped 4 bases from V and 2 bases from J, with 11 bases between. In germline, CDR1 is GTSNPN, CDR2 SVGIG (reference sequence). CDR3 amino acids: CAWIKDLNTEAFF. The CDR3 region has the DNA TGTGCCTGGATTAAGGACCTAAACACTGAAGCTTTCTTT.

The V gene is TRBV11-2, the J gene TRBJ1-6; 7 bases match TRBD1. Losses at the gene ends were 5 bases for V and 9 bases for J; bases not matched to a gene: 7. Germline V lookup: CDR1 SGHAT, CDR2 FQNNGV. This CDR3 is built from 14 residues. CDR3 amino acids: CASSPRQGGSPLHF. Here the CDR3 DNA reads TGTGCCAGCAGCCCACGACAGGGTGGTTCACCCCTCCACTTT.

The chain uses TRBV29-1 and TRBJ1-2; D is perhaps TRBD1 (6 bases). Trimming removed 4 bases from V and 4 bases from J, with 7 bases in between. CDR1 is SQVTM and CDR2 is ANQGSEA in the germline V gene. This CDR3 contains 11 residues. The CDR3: CSVAGVYGYTF. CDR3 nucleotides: TGCAGCGTTGCAGGGGTCTATGGCTACACCTTC.

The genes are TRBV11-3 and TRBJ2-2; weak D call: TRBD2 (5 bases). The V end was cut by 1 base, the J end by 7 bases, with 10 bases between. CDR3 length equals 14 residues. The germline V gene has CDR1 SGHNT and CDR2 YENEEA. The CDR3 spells CASSLVGADGELFF. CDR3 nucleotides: TGTGCCAGCAGCTTAGTGGGAGCGGACGGGGAGCTGTTTTTT.

CDR3 region: CASSLSGFNQPQHF. The CDR3 region has the DNA TGTGCCAGCAGCCTATCGGGCTTTAATCAGCCCCAGCATTTT. V usage is TRBV6-5 and J usage is TRBJ1-5; no reliable D call. Trimming cost V 6 bases and J 4 bases, with 13 bases left between them. CDR3 length: 14 residues. The germline V gene encodes CDR1 MNHEY and CDR2 SVGAGI.

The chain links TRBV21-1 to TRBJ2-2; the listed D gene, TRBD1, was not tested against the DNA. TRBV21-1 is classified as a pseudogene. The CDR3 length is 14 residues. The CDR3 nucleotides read TGTGCCAGCTCGAGGACAGGGGACACCGGGGAGCTGTTTTTT. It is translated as CASSRTGDTGELFF.

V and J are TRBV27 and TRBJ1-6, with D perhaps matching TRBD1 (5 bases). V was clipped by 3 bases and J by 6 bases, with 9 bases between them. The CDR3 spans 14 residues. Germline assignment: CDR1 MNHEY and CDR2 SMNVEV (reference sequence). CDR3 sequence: CASSFGHLNSPLHF. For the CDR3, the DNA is TGTGCCAGCAGTTTCGGACACCTTAATTCACCCCTCCACTTT.

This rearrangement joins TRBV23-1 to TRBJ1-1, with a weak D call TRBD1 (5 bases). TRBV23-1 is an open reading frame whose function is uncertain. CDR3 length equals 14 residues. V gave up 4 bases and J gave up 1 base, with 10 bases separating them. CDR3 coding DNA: TGCGCCAGCAGTCTGAGGCAGGGGAACACTGAAGCTTTCTTT. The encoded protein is CASSLRQGNTEAFF.

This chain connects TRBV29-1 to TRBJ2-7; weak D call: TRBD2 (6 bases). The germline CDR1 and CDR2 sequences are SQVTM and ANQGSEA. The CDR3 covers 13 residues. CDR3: CSGGQADFYEQYF. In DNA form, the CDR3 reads TGCAGTGGAGGGCAGGCCGACTTCTACGAGCAGTACTTC.

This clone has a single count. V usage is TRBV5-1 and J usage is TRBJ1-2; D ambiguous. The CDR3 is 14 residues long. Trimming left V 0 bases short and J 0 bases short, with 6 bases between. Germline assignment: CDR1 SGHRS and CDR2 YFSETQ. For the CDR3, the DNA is TGCGCCAGCAGCTTGGGGTCAGCTAACTATGGCTACACCTTC. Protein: CASSLGSANYGYTF.